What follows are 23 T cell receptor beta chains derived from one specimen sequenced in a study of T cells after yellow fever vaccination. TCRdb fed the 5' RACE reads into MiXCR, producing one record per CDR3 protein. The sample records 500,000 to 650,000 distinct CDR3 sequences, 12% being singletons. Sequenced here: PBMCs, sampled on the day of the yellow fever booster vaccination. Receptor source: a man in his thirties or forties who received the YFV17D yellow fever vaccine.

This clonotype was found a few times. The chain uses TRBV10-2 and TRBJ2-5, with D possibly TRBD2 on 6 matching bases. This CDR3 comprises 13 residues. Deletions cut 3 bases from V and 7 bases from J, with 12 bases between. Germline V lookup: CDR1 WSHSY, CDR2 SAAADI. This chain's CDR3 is CASSDAQAGTQYF. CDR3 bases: TGCGCCAGCAGTGACGCCCAAGCGGGGACCCAGTACTTC.

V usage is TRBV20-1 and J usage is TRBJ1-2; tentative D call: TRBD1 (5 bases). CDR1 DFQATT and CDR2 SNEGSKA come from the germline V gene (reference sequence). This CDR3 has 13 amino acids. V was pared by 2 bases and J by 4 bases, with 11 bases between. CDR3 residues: CSARREGIYGYTF. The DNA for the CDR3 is TGCAGTGCTAGAAGGGAGGGGATCTATGGCTACACCTTC.

CDR3 region: CASTLIVVRSTDTQYF. Here the CDR3 DNA reads TGTGCCAGCACCCTTATTGTCGTCAGAAGCACAGATACGCAGTATTTT. The chain has TRBV7-9 and TRBJ2-3; unclear D gene. The CDR3 has 16 amino acids. Germline V lookup: CDR1 SEHNR, CDR2 FQNEAQ (reference sequence). V lost 7 bases, J lost 0 bases, and 17 bases lay in between. The full variable domain, in which reference TRBV7-9 and TRBJ2-3 provide the parts outside the CDR3, is DTGVSQNPRHKITKRGQNVTFRCDPISEHNRLYWYRQTLGQGPEFLTYFQNEAQLEKSRLLSDRFSAERPKGSFSTLEIQRTEQGDSAMYLCASTLIVVRSTDTQYFGPGTRLTVL.

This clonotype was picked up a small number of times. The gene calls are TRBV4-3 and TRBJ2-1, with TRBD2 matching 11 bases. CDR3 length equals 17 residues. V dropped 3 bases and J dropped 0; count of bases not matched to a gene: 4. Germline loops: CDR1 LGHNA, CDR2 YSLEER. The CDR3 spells CASSQAGTSGSYNEQFF. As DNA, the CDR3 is TGCGCCAGCAGCCAGGCTGGGACTAGCGGCTCCTACAATGAGCAGTTCTTC.

The CDR3 DNA is TGTGCCATCACGCCCGGGAGTATCCTCGAGCAGTACTTC. Translation: CAITPGSILEQYF. The chain couples TRBV10-3 to TRBJ2-7; D might be TRBD2 (6 bases). The germline V and J ends were trimmed by 7 bases and 6 bases, with 16 bases remaining between them. This CDR3 contains 13 residues. Germline CDR1 reads ENHRY; CDR2 reads SYGVKD.

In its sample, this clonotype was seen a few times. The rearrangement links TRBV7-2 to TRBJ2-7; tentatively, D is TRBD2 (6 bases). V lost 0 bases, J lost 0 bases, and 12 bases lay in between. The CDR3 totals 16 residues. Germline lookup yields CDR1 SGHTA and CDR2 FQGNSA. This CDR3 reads CASSLATAGNSYEQYF. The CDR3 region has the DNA TGTGCCAGCAGCTTAGCCACAGCGGGTAACTCCTACGAGCAGTACTTC.

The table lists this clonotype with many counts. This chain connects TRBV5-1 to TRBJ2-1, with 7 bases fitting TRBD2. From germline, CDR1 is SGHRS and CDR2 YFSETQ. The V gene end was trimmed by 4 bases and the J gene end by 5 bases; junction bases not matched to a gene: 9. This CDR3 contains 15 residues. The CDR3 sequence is CASSNGGSNDNEQFF. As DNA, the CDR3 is TGCGCCAGCAGCAACGGCGGGAGTAATGACAATGAGCAGTTCTTC.

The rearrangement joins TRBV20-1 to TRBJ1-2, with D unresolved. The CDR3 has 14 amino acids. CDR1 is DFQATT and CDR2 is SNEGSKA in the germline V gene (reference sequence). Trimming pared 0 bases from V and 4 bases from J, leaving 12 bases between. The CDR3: CSARDRKVTYGYTF. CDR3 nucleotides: TGCAGTGCTAGAGATCGAAAGGTTACCTATGGCTACACCTTC.

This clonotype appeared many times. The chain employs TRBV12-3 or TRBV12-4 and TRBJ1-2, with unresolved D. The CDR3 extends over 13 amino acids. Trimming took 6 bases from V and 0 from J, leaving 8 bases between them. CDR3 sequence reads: CASSGTANYGYTF. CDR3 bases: TGTGCCAGCAGCGGTACAGCTAACTATGGCTACACCTTC.

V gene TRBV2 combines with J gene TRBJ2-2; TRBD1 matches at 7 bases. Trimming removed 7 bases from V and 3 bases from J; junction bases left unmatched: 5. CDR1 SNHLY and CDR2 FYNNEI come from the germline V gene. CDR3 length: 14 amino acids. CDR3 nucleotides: TGTGCCAGCACATGGGACAGATACACCGGGGAGCTGTTTTTT. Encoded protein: CASTWDRYTGELFF.

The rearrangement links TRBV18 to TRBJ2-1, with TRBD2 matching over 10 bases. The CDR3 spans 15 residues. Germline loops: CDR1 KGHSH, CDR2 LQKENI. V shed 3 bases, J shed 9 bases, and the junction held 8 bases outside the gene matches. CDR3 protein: CASSPGLAGVLEQFF. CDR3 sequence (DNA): TGTGCCAGCTCACCTGGGCTAGCGGGAGTACTTGAGCAGTTCTTC.

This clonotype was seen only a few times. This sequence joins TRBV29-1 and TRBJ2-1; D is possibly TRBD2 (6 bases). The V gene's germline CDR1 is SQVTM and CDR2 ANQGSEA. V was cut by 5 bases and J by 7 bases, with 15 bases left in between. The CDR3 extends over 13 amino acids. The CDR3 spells CSVPREFPNEQFF. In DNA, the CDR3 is TGCAGCGTTCCACGGGAGTTCCCGAATGAGCAGTTCTTC.

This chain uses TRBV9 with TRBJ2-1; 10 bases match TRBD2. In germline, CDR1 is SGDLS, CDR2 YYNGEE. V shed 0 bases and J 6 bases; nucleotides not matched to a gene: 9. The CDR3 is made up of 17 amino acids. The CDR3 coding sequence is TGTGCCAGCAGCGTAGGAATAGCGGGAGGCCACGGCAATGAGCAGTTCTTC. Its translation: CASSVGIAGGHGNEQFF.

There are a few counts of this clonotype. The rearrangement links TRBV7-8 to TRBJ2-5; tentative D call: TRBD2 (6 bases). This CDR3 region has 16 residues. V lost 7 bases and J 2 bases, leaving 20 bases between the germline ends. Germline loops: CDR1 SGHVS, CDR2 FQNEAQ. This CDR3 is CASTYFNREVQETQYF. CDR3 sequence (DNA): TGTGCCAGCACCTATTTTAATAGGGAGGTTCAAGAGACCCAGTACTTC.

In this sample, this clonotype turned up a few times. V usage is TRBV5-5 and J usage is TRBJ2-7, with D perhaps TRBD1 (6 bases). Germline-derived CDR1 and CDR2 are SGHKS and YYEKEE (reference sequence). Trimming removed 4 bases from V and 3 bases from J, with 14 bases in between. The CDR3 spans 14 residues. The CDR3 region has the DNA TGTGCCAGCAGCGATACAGGGAAGGGCTACGAGCAGTACTTC. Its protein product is CASSDTGKGYEQYF.

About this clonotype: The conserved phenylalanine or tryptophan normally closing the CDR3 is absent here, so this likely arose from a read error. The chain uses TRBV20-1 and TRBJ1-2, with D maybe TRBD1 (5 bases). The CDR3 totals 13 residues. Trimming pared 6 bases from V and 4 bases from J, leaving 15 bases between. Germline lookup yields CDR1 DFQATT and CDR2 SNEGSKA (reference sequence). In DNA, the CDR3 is TGCAGTGCGCCAGGGTTCGTTAGCTATGGCTACACCTAC. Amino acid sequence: CSAPGFVSYGYTY.

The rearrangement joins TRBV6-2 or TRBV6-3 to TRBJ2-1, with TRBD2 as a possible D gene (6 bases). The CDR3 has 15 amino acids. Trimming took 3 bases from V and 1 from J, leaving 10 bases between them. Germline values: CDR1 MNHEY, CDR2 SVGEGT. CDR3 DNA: TGTGCCAGCAGTTATTCCCGGGGGTCCTACAATGAGCAGTTCTTC. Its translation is CASSYSRGSYNEQFF.

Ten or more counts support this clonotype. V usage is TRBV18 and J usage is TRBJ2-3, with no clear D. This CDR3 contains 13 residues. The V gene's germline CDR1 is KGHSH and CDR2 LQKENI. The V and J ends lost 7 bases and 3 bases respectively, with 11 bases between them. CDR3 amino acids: CASLALKTDTQYF. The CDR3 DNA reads TGTGCCAGCTTGGCCCTCAAAACAGATACGCAGTATTTT.

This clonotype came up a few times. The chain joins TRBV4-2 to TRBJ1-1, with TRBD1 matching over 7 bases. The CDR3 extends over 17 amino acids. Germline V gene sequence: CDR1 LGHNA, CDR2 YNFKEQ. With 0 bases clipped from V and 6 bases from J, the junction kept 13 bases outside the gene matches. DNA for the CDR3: TGTGCCAGCAGCCAAGAGCCCGTTTTGACAGGGAGTGCTGAAGCTTTCTTT. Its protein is CASSQEPVLTGSAEAFF.

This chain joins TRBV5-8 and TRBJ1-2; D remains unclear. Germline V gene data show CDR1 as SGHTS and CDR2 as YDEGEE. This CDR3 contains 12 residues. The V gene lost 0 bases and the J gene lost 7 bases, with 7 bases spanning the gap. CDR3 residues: CASSLAQLGYTF. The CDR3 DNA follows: TGTGCCAGCAGCTTGGCCCAGCTTGGCTACACCTTC.

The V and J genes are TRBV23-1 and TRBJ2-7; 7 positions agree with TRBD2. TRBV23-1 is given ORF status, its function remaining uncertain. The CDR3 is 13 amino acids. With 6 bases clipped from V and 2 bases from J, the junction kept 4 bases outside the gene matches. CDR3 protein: CASSRTRTYEQYF. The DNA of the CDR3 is TGCGCCAGCAGCAGGACTAGAACCTACGAGCAGTACTTC.

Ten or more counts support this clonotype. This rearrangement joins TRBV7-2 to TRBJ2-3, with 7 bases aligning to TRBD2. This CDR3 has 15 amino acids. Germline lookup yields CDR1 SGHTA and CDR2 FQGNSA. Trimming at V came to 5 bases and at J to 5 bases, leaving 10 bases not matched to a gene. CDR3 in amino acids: CASSQVGGGVDTQYF. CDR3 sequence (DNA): TGTGCCAGCAGCCAAGTCGGCGGGGGTGTAGATACGCAGTATTTT.

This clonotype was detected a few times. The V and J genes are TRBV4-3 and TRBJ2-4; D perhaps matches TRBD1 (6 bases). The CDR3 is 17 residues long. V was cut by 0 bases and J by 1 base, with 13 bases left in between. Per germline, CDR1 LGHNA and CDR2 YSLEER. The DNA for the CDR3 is TGCGCCAGCAGCCAAGATCTTGACAGGTCGGCCAAAAACATTCAGTACTTC. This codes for CASSQDLDRSAKNIQYF.